This is a list of T cell receptor beta chains from one sample in a study of blood T cells in healthy people across ages. MiXCR was run by TCRdb on the 5' RACE reads, yielding one entry per CDR3 protein. The sample consists of 920,000 or so distinct CDR3 sequences, 40% to 50% of them appearing once. Sample: blood. The receptors originated from a woman in her sixties in good health. CDR3s include the opening cysteine and the closing phenylalanine or tryptophan. D genes are given only for firm matches. Clone size, where shown, is once, few, many, or a class for clones that have expanded.

>.|TRBV15|.|TRBJ2-1
CATSRSQRVYNEQFF
TGTGCCACCAGCAGATCGCAAAGGGTCTACAATGAGCAGTTCTTC
>once|TRBV7-2|.|TRBJ2-3
CASSFLISGTGTQYF
TGTGCCAGCAGCTTCCTAATTTCGGGCACAGGTACGCAGTATTTT
>few|TRBV12-3/TRBV12-4|.|TRBJ2-2
CASSPRVGRTGELFF
TGTGCCAGCAGTCCCAGGGTAGGGCGCACCGGGGAGCTGTTTTTT
>.|TRBV12-3/TRBV12-4|.|TRBJ1-1
CASSLMSKAFF
TGTGCCAGCAGTTTAATGAGTAAAGCTTTCTTT
>.|TRBV12-3/TRBV12-4|.|TRBJ2-1
CASSPRGPLNNEQFF
TGTGCCAGCAGCCCTCGAGGGCCCCTAAACAATGAGCAGTTCTTC
>few|TRBV21-1|.|TRBJ2-3
CASSRYRAAIPDTQYF
TGTGCCAGCAGCAGATACCGGGCCGCTATACCAGATACGCAGTATTTT
>.|TRBV28|.|TRBJ2-7
CASTLVGTSYEQYF
TGTGCCAGCACCCTTGTAGGCACCTCCTACGAGCAGTACTTC
>few|TRBV6-1|TRBD2|TRBJ2-4
CASSEFGSGSIKNIQYF
TGTGCCAGCAGTGAATTTGGTAGCGGGAGTATTAAAAACATTCAGTACTTC
>.|TRBV9|TRBD2|TRBJ2-1
CASSVTTGLATYNEQFF
TGTGCCAGCAGCGTGACGACAGGACTAGCGACTTACAATGAGCAGTTCTTC
>.|TRBV5-1|TRBD2|TRBJ2-1
CASSRGGTSANEQFF
TGCGCCAGCAGCCGAGGCGGGACTAGCGCCAATGAGCAGTTCTTC
>.|TRBV7-8|TRBD2|TRBJ2-3
CASSRGTSGTTDTQYF
TGTGCCAGCAGCCGCGGGACTAGCGGTACCACAGATACGCAGTATTTT
>few|TRBV7-2|.|TRBJ2-5
CASSLLGQKTQYF
TGTGCCAGCAGCTTGTTGGGGCAAAAGACCCAGTACTTC
>.|TRBV10-3|TRBD1|TRBJ2-1
CAIRPGQTYNEQFF
TGTGCCATCAGACCGGGACAGACTTACAATGAGCAGTTCTTC
>.|TRBV3-1|.|TRBJ2-1
CASSHSSAHRNEQFF
TGTGCCAGCAGCCATTCCTCTGCCCACCGGAATGAGCAGTTCTTC
>.|TRBV15|.|TRBJ2-5
CATSRDRNQETQYF
TGTGCCACCAGCAGAGATCGAAATCAAGAGACCCAGTACTTC
>.|TRBV6-2/TRBV6-3|.|TRBJ2-5
CASSYSGVSQETQYF
TGTGCCAGCAGTTACAGTGGGGTTTCCCAAGAGACCCAGTACTTC
>.|TRBV28|.|TRBJ1-5
CASSLPGRNQPQHF
TGTGCCAGCAGTTTGCCAGGGAGAAATCAGCCCCAGCATTTT
>few|TRBV20-1|.|TRBJ2-3
CSANQERPSTDTQYF
TGCAGTGCTAACCAGGAGCGGCCTAGCACAGATACGCAGTATTTT
>.|TRBV11-2|.|TRBJ2-7
CASSLAQGLSSSYEQYF
TGTGCCAGCAGCTTAGCCCAGGGACTCAGTAGCTCCTACGAGCAGTACTTC
>.|TRBV11-2|.|TRBJ2-5
CASSLRGAWETQYF
TGTGCCAGCAGCTTAAGAGGGGCATGGGAGACCCAGTACTTC
>.|TRBV20-1|TRBD2|TRBJ2-1
CSASLGLAGGGEQFF
TGCAGTGCTAGCCTGGGACTAGCGGGAGGTGGTGAGCAGTTCTTC
>few|TRBV10-3|TRBD2|TRBJ2-7
CAISETGSSGKSYEQYF
TGTGCCATCAGTGAGACTGGGTCTAGCGGGAAATCCTACGAGCAGTACTTC
>.|TRBV27|.|TRBJ1-3
CASRPGVGGNTIYF
TGTGCCAGCAGACCAGGGGTTGGTGGAAACACCATATATTTT
>.|TRBV7-9|TRBD1|TRBJ2-7
CASSFGGTGGTYEQYF
TGTGCCAGCAGCTTCGGCGGTACAGGGGGCACCTACGAGCAGTACTTC
>few|TRBV20-1|TRBD1|TRBJ1-5
CSARGGAGGGQPQHF
TGCAGTGCTAGAGGGGGCGCAGGGGGCGGTCAGCCCCAGCATTTT
>.|TRBV20-1|TRBD2|TRBJ2-5
CSARETSGRRETQYF
TGCAGTGCTAGAGAAACTAGCGGGAGAAGAGAGACCCAGTACTTC
>.|TRBV7-6|TRBD2|TRBJ2-3
CASSLSSSGVGTDTQYF
TGTGCCAGCAGCTTATCGTCTAGCGGGGTGGGCACAGATACGCAGTATTTT
>.|TRBV6-5|.|TRBJ2-1
CASSYVTARGEQFF
TGTGCCAGCAGTTACGTGACGGCTCGAGGCGAGCAGTTCTTC
>.|TRBV5-6|TRBD1|TRBJ2-3
CASSWGSDRGTDTQYF
TGTGCCAGCAGCTGGGGGAGCGACAGGGGCACAGATACGCAGTATTTT
>.|TRBV25-1|.|TRBJ2-7
CASSRTQDIRYEQYF
TGTGCCAGCAGTCGGACACAGGATATACGCTACGAGCAGTACTTC
>.|TRBV28|.|TRBJ2-2
CASTDPSIVIDTGELFF
TGTGCCAGCACGGACCCCTCAATAGTGATTGACACCGGGGAGCTGTTTTTT
>few|TRBV15|.|TRBJ1-2
CATSRVAGPYGYTF
TGTGCCACCAGCAGAGTGGCCGGGCCGTATGGCTACACCTTC
>.|TRBV20-1|.|TRBJ2-1
CSAGGGNEQFF
TGCAGTGCTGGAGGGGGCAATGAGCAGTTCTTC